The 17 T cell receptor beta chains below were found in one sample sequenced in a study of identifying expanded T cells in peripheral blood. Libraries were prepared by immunoSEQ multiplex PCR; TCRdb keeps only in-frame clonotypes and omits some of them. Seen here are 100,000 or so clones, roughly nine tenths observed once, and the top ten hold about 15%. Sequencing input: blood. These receptors were taken from a person aged 18 to 69 in good health.

Sample share makes this clone medium-sized. The rearrangement joins TRBV6-1 to TRBJ2-7, with 8 nucleotides matching TRBD1. V shed 6 bases and J 3 bases; nucleotides not matched to a gene: 7. This CDR3 is 14 amino acids long. The germline V gene has CDR1 MNHNS and CDR2 SASEGT. The CDR3 reads CASRVGRGLYEQYF. DNA for the CDR3: TGTGCCAGCAGGGTCGGCAGGGGGCTCTACGAGCAGTACTTC.

The chain has TRBV4-3 and TRBJ2-7; no definite D call. Trimming removed 1 base from V and 6 bases from J, with 10 bases in between. The CDR3 covers 13 residues. Looked up from germline, CDR1 is LGHNA and CDR2 is YSLEER. The CDR3 DNA sequence: TGCGCCAGCAGCCAAGGACTGATAGGCGAGCAGTACTTC. Translated: CASSQGLIGEQYF.

V is TRBV6-5 and J is TRBJ2-5; D not resolved. Germline V gene data show CDR1 as MNHEY and CDR2 as SVGAGI. There are 13 residues in the CDR3. V was shortened by 8 bases and J by 3 bases, with 13 bases between the two germline ends. The CDR3 DNA sequence: TGTGCCAGCGCCCGTATTGTGAAAGAGACCCAGTACTTC. Amino acids: CASARIVKETQYF.

The V gene is TRBV9, the J gene TRBJ2-7, with 8 nucleotides matching TRBD1. Germline assignment: CDR1 SGDLS and CDR2 YYNGEE. There are 15 residues in the CDR3. Trimming at V came to 0 bases and at J to 2 bases, leaving 4 bases not matched to a gene. For the CDR3, the DNA is TGTGCCAGCAGCGTAGAAGGGACAGGAGCCTACGAGCAGTACTTC. It is translated as CASSVEGTGAYEQYF. The full variable domain, rest sourced from reference TRBV9 and TRBJ2-7, is DSGVTQTPKHLITATGQRVTLRCSPRSGDLSVYWYQQSLDQGLQFLIQYYNGEERAKGNILERFSAQQFPDLHSELNLSSLELGDSALYFCASSVEGTGAYEQYFGPGTRLTVT.

The chain carries TRBV28 and TRBJ1-2; D gene uncertain. The CDR3 is 13 amino acids. CDR1 and CDR2 from the germline V gene are MDHEN and SYDVKM. Trimming removed 4 bases at V and 3 bases at J, with 9 bases between. CDR3 coding DNA: TGTGCCAGCAGTTGGAGCCGCGACTATGGCTACACCTTC. It is translated as CASSWSRDYGYTF.

This chain connects TRBV18 to TRBJ2-7; 7 nucleotides line up with TRBD1. CDR1 and CDR2 from the germline V gene are KGHSH and LQKENI. CDR3 length: 13 residues. The junction had 2 bases not matched to a gene; V was cut back by 3 bases and J by 3 bases. CDR3 bases: TGTGCCAGCTCACCGGGACAGAACTACGAGCAGTACTTC. Encoded protein: CASSPGQNYEQYF.

The rearrangement uses TRBV5-4 and TRBJ2-1, with 9 bases lining up with TRBD1. Germline loops: CDR1 SGHNT, CDR2 YYREEE (reference sequence). This CDR3 is built from 14 residues. V dropped 4 bases and J dropped 10; count of bases not matched to a gene: 9. CDR3 region: CASSLGQGIREQFF. CDR3 nucleotides: TGTGCCAGCAGCCTCGGACAGGGGATACGGGAGCAGTTCTTC.

The chain carries TRBV28 and TRBJ1-5; a weak D match, TRBD1 (5 bases). Looked up from germline, CDR1 is MDHEN and CDR2 is SYDVKM. Trimming pared 3 bases from V and 5 bases from J, leaving 17 bases between. The CDR3 loop spans 16 amino acids. The CDR3 DNA reads TGTGCCAGCAGTTTGTCGCGGCAGGGAGGGTATCAGCCCCAGCATTTT. This codes for CASSLSRQGGYQPQHF.

J is TRBJ1-2 and V is TRBV6-5; maybe TRBD1 (5 bases). The CDR3 is 13 amino acids. Germline V gives CDR1 MNHEY, CDR2 SVGAGI. V lost 2 bases and J lost 8, with 12 bases in between. CDR3 region: CASSYGGTKGYTF. The CDR3 DNA is TGTGCCAGCAGTTACGGAGGGACCAAGGGCTACACCTTC.

The rearrangement uses TRBV23-1 and TRBJ1-1, with D perhaps matching TRBD1 (5 bases). Being an ORF, TRBV23-1 has a function that is uncertain. This CDR3 spans 17 amino acids. Trimming stripped 4 bases from V and 0 bases from J, with 18 bases between. CDR3 DNA sequence: TGCGCCAGCAGTCCCAGGAACAGGAATCGCTTGAACACTGAAGCTTTCTTT. It specifies CASSPRNRNRLNTEAFF.

The genes are TRBV27 and TRBJ2-7; 8 positions agree with TRBD1. The V gene end was trimmed by 2 bases and the J gene end by 3 bases; junction bases not matched to a gene: 15. The CDR3 sequence is 18 residues long. The V gene's germline CDR1 is MNHEY and CDR2 SMNVEV (reference sequence). The CDR3 coding sequence is TGTGCCAGCAGTTTACTATGGGGACCAGGGGGCACACGCTACGAGCAGTACTTC. The encoded protein is CASSLLWGPGGTRYEQYF.

V gene TRBV30 combines with J gene TRBJ2-2, with a weak D call TRBD1 (6 bases). Per the germline V gene, CDR1 is GTSNPN and CDR2 is SVGIG (reference sequence). The CDR3 length is 18 residues. V dropped 3 bases and J dropped 2 bases, with 22 bases sitting between them. CDR3 region: CAWSPGWGRQTNTGELFF. CDR3 nucleotides: TGTGCCTGGAGCCCAGGGTGGGGGCGCCAAACCAACACCGGGGAGCTGTTTTTT.

The V gene is TRBV6-4, the J gene TRBJ2-3, with D possibly matching TRBD1 (6 bases). The V gene lost 2 bases and the J gene lost 0 bases, with 9 bases spanning the gap. The CDR3 has 15 amino acids. Per germline, CDR1 MRHNA and CDR2 SNTAGT. The DNA of the CDR3 is TGTGCCAGCAGTGACAGGGGGAGTAGCACAGATACGCAGTATTTT. Protein sequence: CASSDRGSSTDTQYF.

The genes are TRBV9 and TRBJ1-1, with a weak D call TRBD1 (6 bases). The germline CDR1 and CDR2 sequences are SGDLS and YYNGEE. This CDR3 is 14 amino acids long. Trimming pared 3 bases from V and 2 bases from J, leaving 11 bases between. The CDR3 loop reads CASSGEQGNTEAFF. CDR3 bases: TGTGCCAGCAGCGGGGAACAGGGAAACACTGAAGCTTTCTTT. Full variable domain (outside the CDR3, taken from reference TRBV9 and TRBJ1-1): DSGVTQTPKHLITATGQRVTLRCSPRSGDLSVYWYQQSLDQGLQFLIQYYNGEERAKGNILERFSAQQFPDLHSELNLSSLELGDSALYFCASSGEQGNTEAFFGQGTRLTVV.

The chain couples TRBV7-2 to TRBJ1-6; 7 bases are a match to TRBD1. The germline CDR1 and CDR2 sequences are SGHTA and FQGNSA. V lost 1 base and J lost 10; bases outside the gene matches: 4. The CDR3 runs to 14 residues. This CDR3 is CASSLEGGRSPLHF. The CDR3 nucleotides read TGTGCCAGCAGCTTAGAAGGGGGCCGCTCACCCCTCCACTTT.

This sequence joins TRBV4-2 and TRBJ2-5; the match to TRBD2 covers 11 bases. The CDR3 contains 21 residues. Losses at the gene ends were 3 bases for V and 3 bases for J; bases not matched to a gene: 21. Germline values: CDR1 LGHNA, CDR2 YNFKEQ. CDR3 residues: CASSQPRTSGGSAALKETQYF. For the CDR3, the DNA is TGTGCCAGCAGCCAGCCCCGTACTAGCGGGGGCAGTGCAGCCCTAAAAGAGACCCAGTACTTC.

The chain links TRBV11-3 to TRBJ2-2; D uncertain. CDR1 and CDR2 from the germline V gene are SGHNT and YENEEA. The CDR3 has 14 amino acids. Trimming stripped 1 base from V and 5 bases from J, with 8 bases between. CDR3 residues: CASSLGGRTGELFF. CDR3 coding DNA: TGTGCCAGCAGCTTAGGGGGTCGGACCGGGGAGCTGTTTTTT.